This note documents a single T cell receptor beta chain sequence. These data originate in a study of blood T cell repertoires in COVID-19. In the study overall: Samples representing acute and convalescent COVID-19 were sourced from the United States, Italy and Spain.

Authors' methods: By means of reference gene primer amplification, nucleated cell counts were estimated. Libraries were prepared by immunoSEQ multiplex PCR; TCRdb keeps only in-frame clonotypes and omits some of them. V and J calls and clone size are those listed in that table; D and trimming were worked out from the DNA. Of about 190,000 clones in the sample, 70% to 90% were seen once. V lost 5 bases and J lost 5; bases outside the gene matches: 14. Germline CDR1 reads SSHAT; CDR2 reads FNYEAQ (reference sequence). The CDR3 loop spans 18 amino acids. Sequenced input: peripheral blood. The chain uses TRBV7-7 and TRBJ2-5, with 13 positions matching TRBD2. This clonotype originated in a woman in her seventies with active or convalescent COVID-19. The CDR3 DNA follows: TGTGCCAGCAGCCCAGGGGGACTAGCGGGAAGCTCGCGTGAGACCCAGTACTTC. It is translated as CASSPGGLAGSSRETQYF.